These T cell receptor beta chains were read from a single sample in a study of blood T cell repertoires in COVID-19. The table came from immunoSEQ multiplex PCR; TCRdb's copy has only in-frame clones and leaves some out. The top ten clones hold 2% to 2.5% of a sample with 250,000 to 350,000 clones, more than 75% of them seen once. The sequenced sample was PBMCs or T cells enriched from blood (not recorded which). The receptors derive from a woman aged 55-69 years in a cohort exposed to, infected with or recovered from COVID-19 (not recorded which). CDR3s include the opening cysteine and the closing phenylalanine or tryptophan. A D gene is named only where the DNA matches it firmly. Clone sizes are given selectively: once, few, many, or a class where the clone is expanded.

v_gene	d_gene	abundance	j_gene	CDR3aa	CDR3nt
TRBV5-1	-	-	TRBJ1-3	CASSWSSGNTIYF	TGCGCCAGCAGTTGGAGCTCTGGAAACACCATATATTTT
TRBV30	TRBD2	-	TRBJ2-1	CAWSSGRAGNEQFF	TGTGCCTGGAGTAGCGGGAGGGCCGGGAATGAGCAGTTCTTC
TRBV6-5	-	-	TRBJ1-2	CASSYSAGQVFYGYTF	TGTGCCAGCAGTTACTCGGCAGGGCAAGTCTTCTATGGCTACACCTTC
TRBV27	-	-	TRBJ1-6	CASSLGGNSPLHF	TGTGCCAGCAGTTTGGGGGGTAATTCACCCCTCCACTTT
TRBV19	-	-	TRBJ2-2	CASSIRGSNTGELFF	TGTGCCAGTAGTATAAGGGGGTCGAACACCGGGGAGCTGTTTTTT
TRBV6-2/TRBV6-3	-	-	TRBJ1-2	CASSRTGPLDSLYGYTF	TGTGCCAGCAGTAGAACAGGTCCTCTGGATTCTCTCTATGGCTACACCTTC
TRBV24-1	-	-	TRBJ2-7	CATSATTAGPSTYEQYF	TGTGCCACCAGTGCTACGACCGCGGGGCCCTCAACCTACGAGCAGTACTTC
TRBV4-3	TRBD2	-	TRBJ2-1	CASSQARGLAGKGSDNEQFF	TGCGCCAGCAGCCAAGCTCGGGGACTAGCGGGAAAAGGTTCGGACAATGAGCAGTTCTTC
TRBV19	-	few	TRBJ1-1	CASSNNRERGVNTEAFF	TGTGCCAGTAGTAACAACAGGGAGAGGGGCGTGAACACTGAAGCTTTCTTT
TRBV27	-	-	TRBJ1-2	CASSPDRYGYTF	TGTGCCAGCAGTCCCGACAGATATGGCTACACCTTC
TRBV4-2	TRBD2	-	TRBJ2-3	CASSQDLAGVTDTQYF	TGTGCCAGCAGCCAAGATCTAGCGGGAGTCACAGATACGCAGTATTTT
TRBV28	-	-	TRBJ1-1	CASSRGSHTEAFF	TGTGCCAGCAGTAGAGGGTCTCACACTGAAGCTTTCTTT
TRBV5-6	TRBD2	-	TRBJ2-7	CASSFLAGKTSYEQYF	TGTGCCAGCAGCTTTCTAGCGGGGAAGACCTCCTACGAGCAGTACTTC
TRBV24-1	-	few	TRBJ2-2	CATSDTNREKTGELFF	TGTGCCACCAGTGATACTAACAGGGAAAAAACCGGGGAGCTGTTTTTT
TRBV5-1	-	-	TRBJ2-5	CASRIAPGAVKETQYF	TGCGCCAGCCGGATCGCGCCGGGAGCGGTTAAAGAGACCCAGTACTTC
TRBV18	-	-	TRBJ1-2	CASSPRRENYGYTF	TGTGCCAGCTCACCCCGGAGAGAAAACTATGGCTACACCTTC
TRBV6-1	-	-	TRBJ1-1	CASSEGARGGDTEAFF	TGTGCCAGCAGTGAAGGGGCGCGGGGGGGTGACACTGAAGCTTTCTTT